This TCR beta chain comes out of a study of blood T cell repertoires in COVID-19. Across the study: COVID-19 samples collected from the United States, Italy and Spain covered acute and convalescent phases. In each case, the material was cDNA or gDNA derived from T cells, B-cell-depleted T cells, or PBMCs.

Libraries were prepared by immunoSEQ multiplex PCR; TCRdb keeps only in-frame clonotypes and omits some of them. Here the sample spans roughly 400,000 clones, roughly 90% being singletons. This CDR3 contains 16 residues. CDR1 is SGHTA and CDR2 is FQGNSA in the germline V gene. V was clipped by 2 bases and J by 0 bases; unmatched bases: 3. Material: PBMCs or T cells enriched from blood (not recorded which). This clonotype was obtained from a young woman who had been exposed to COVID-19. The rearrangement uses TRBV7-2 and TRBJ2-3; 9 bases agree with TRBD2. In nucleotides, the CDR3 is TGTGCCAGCAGCTTACTAGCGGGGCAGAGCACAGATACGCAGTATTTT. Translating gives CASSLLAGQSTDTQYF.